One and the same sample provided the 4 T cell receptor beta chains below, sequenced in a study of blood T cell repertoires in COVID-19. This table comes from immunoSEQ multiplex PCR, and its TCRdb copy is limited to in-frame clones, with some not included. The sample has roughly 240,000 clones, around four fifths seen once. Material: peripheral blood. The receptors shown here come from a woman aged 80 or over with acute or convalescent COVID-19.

DNA of the CDR3: TGTGCTAGTGGTTTGGTTCAGGGGGGATTTTACAATGAGCAGTTCTTC. It is translated as CASGLVQGGFYNEQFF. The rearrangement links TRBV12-5 to TRBJ2-1, with a weak D call TRBD1 (7 bases). This CDR3 is 16 amino acids long. Germline V CDR1 and CDR2: LGHNT, FRNRAP. The ends were cut back, 0 bases at V and 4 bases at J, with 13 bases in the middle.

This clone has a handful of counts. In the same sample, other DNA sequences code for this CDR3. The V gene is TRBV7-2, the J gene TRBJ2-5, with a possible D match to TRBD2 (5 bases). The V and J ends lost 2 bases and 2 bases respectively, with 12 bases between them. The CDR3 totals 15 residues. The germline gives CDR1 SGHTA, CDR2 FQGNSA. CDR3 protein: CASSLQSGLQETQYF. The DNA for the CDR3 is TGTGCCAGCAGCTTACAGTCAGGACTTCAAGAGACCCAGTACTTC.

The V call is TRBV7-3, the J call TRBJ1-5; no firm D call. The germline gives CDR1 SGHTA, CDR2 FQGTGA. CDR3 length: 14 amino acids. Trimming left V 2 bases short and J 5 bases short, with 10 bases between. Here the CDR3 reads CASSLHPGDQPQHF. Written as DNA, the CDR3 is TGTGCCAGCAGCTTACATCCAGGCGATCAGCCCCAGCATTTT.

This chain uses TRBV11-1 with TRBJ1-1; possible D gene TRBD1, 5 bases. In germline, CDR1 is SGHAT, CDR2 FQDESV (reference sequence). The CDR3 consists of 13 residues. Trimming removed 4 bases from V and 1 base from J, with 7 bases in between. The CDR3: CASSSTANTEAFF. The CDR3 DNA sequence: TGTGCCAGCAGCTCGACAGCGAACACTGAAGCTTTCTTT.